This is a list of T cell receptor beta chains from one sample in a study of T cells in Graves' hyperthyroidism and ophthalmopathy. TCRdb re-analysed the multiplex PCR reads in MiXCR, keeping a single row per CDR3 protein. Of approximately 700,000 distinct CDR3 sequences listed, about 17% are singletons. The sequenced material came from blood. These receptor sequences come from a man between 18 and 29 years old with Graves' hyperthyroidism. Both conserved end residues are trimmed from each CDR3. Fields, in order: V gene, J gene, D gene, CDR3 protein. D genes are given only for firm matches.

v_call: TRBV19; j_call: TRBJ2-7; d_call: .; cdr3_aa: ASSIRESPYEQY
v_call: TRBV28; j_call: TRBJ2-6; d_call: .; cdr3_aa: ASSSPWGAGANVLT
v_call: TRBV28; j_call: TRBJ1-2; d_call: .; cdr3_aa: ASSRGGGRDYGYT
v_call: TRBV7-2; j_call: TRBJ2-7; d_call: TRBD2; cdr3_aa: ASSEGPQGLAYYEQY
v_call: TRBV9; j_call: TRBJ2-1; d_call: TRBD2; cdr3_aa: ASSLGTSGTPREQF
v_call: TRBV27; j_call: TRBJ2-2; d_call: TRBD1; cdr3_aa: ASRSIPGTDPGELF
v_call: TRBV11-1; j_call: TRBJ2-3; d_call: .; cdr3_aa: ASSPSGQDTQY
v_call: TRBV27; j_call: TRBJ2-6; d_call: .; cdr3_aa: ASSFAGANVLT
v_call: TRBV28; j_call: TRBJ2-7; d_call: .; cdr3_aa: ASSPWGREQY
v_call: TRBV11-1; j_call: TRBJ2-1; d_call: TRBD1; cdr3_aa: ASSSRQGAFSEQF
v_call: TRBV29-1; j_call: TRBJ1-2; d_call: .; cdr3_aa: SVVTRNYGYT
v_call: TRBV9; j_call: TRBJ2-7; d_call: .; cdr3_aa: ASSVGPGPTYEQY
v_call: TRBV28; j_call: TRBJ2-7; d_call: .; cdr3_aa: ASSFRRYEQY
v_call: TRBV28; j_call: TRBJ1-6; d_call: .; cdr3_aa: ASLTGGALYSPLH
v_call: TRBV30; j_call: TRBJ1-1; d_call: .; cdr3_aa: AWNDASNTEAF
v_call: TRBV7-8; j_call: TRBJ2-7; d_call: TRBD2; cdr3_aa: ASNIAGVGEQY
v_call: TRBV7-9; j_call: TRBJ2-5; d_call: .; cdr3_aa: ASSLAVTDTSQETQY
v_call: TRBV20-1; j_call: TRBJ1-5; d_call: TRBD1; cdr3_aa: SARDLSTGSNQPQH
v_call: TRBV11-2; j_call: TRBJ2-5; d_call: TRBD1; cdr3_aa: ASSLGPTGRETQY
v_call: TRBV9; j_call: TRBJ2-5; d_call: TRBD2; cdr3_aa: ASSVGRSGSNGETQY
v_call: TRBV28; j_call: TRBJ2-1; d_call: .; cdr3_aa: ASNPLLGVSYNEQF
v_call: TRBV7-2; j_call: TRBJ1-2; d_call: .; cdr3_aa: ASSLESGAANYGYT
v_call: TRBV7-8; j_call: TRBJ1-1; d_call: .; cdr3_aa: ASSLEGRGIDAEAF
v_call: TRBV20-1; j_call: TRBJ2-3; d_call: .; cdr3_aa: SARSGGTTDTQY
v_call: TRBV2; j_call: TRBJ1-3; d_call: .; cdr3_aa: ASSEGAYGNTIY
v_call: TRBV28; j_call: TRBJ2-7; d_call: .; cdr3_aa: ACGGGLTSSYEQY
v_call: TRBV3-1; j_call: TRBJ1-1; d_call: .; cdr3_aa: ASSRDSLLAF
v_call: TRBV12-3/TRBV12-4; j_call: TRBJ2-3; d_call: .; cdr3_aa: ASSPEVAVLY
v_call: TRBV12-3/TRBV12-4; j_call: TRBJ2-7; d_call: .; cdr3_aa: ASSLGQRSEQY
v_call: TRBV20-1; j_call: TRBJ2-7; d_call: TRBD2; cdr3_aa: SAGAGTSAYEQY
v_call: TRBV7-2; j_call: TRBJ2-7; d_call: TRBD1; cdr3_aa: ASSRGGQGAYEQY
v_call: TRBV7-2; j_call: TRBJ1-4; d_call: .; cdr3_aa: ASSRGSREKLF
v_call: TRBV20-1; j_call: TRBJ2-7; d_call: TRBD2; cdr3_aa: SARSPSGRAYEQY
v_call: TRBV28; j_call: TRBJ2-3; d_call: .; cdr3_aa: ASSPSGHSTDTQY
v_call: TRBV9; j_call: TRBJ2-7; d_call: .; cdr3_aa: ASSETGIRGEQY
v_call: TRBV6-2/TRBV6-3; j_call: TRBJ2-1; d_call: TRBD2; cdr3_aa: ASSLAASGRGNEQF
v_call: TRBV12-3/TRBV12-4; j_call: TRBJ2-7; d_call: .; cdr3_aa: ASCPGDISYEQY
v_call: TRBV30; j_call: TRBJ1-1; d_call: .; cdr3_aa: AWSVGHMNTEAF
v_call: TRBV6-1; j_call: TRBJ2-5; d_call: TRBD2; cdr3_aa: ASSLPGGTPQETQY
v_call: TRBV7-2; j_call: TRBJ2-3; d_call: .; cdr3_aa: ASSPREGAQGTQY
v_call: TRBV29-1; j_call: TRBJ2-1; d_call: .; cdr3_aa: SVQADAAANEQF
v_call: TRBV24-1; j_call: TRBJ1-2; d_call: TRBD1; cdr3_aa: ATSDNRGPDGYT
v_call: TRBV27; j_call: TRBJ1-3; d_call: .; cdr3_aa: ASSASTSTGLSGNTIY
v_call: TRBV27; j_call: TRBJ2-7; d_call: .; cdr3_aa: ASSLSIRGLGEQY
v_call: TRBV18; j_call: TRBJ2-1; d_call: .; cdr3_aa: ASSPVLRGNEQF
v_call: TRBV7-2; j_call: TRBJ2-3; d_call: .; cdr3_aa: ASSSSAAVSDTQY
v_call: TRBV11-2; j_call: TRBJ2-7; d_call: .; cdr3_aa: ASSQAGTSGDEQY
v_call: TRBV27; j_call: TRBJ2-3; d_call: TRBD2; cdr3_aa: ASSPNPGLAGTDTQY
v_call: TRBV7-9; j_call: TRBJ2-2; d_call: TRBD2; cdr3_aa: ASSWSGMNTGELF
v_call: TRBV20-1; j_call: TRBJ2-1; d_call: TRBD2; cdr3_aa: SARDQTGTSGLRQF
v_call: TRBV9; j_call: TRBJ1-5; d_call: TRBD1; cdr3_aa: ASSRQGTDQPQH
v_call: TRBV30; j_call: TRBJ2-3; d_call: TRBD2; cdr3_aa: AWSAGTSVTDTQY
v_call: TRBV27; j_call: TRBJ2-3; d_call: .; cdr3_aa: ASSPRGGPSTDTQY
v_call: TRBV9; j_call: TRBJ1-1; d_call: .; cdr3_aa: ASSRTGTSGTEAF